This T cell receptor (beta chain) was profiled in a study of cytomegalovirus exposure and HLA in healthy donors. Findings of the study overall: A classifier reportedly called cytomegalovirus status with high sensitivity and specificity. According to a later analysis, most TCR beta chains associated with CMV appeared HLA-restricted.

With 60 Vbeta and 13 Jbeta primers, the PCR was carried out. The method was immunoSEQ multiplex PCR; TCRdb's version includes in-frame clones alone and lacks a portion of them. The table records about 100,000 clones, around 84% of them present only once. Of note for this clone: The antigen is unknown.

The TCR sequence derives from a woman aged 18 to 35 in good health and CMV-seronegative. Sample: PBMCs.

For the CDR3, the DNA is TGTGCCAGCAGGGAGCCCGGTTTAGAGACCCAGTACTTC. It encodes CASREPGLETQYF. This chain joins TRBV11-2 and TRBJ2-5; D gene uncertain. Trimming removed 6 bases from V and 4 bases from J, with 12 bases in between. The CDR3 is 13 amino acids. The V gene's germline CDR1 is SGHAT and CDR2 FQNNGV.